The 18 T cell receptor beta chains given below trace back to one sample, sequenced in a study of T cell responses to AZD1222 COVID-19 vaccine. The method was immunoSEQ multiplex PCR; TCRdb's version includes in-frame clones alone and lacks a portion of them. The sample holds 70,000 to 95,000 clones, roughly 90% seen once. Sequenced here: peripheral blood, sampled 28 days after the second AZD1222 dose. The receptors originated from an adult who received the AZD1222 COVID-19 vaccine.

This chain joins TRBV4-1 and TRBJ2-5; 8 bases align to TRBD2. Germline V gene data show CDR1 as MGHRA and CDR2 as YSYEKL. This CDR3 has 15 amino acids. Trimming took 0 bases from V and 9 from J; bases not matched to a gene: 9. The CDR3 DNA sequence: TGCGCCAGCAGCCAAGAGGGTAGCGGGGTTGCGGCCCAGTACTTC. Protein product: CASSQEGSGVAAQYF.

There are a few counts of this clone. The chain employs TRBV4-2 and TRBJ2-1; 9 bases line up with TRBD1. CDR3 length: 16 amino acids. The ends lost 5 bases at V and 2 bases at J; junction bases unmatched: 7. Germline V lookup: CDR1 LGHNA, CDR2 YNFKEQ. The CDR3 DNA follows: TGTGCCAGCAGCTCCCTGGACAGGGGCGCCTACAATGAGCAGTTCTTC. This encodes CASSSLDRGAYNEQFF.

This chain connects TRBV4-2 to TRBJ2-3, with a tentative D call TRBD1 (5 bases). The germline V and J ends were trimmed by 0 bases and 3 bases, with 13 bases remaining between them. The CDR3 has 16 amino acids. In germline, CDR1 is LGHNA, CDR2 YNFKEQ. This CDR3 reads CASSQDIRVGTDTQYF. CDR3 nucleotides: TGTGCCAGCAGCCAAGATATCAGGGTTGGGACAGATACGCAGTATTTT.

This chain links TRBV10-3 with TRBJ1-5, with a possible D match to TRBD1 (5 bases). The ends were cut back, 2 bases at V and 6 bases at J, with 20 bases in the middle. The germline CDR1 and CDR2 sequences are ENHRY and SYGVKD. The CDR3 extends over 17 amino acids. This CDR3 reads CAISEGDGGEVIQPQHF. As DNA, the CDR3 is TGTGCCATCAGTGAGGGGGACGGGGGAGAGGTAATTCAGCCCCAGCATTTT.

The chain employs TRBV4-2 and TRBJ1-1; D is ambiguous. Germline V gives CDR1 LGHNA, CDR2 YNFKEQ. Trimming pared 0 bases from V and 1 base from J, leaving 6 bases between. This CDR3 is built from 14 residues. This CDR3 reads CASSQDTENTEAFF. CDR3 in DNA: TGTGCCAGCAGCCAAGATACCGAGAACACTGAAGCTTTCTTT.

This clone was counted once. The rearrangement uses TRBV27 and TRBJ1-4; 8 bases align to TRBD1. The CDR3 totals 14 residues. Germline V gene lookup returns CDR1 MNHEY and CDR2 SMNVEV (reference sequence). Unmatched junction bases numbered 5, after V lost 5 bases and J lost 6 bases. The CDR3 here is CASSHTGGDEKLFF. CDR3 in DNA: TGTGCCAGCAGTCACACAGGGGGGGATGAAAAACTGTTTTTT.

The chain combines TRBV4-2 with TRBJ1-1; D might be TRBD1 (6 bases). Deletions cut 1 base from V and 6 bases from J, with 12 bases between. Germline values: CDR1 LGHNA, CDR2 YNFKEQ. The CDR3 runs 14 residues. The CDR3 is CASSQVQGSAEAFF. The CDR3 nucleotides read TGTGCCAGCAGCCAAGTACAGGGAAGTGCTGAAGCTTTCTTT.

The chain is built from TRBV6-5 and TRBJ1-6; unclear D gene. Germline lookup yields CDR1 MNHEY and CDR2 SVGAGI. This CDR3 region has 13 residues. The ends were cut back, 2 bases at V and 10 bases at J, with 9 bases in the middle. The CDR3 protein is CASSYDRGSPLHF. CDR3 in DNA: TGTGCCAGCAGTTACGATCGCGGATCACCCCTCCACTTT.

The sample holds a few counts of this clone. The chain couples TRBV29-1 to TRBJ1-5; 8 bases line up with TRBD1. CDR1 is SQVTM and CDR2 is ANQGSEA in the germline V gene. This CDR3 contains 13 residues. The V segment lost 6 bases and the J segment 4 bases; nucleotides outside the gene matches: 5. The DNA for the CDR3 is TGCAGCGTGGTAGACAGGGGTAATCAGCCCCAGCATTTT. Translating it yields CSVVDRGNQPQHF.

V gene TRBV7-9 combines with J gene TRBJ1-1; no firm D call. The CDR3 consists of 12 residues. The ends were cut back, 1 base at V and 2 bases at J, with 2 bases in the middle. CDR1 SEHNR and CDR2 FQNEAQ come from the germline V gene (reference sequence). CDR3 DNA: TGTGCCAGCAGCTTAGTTAACACTGAAGCTTTCTTT. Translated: CASSLVNTEAFF.

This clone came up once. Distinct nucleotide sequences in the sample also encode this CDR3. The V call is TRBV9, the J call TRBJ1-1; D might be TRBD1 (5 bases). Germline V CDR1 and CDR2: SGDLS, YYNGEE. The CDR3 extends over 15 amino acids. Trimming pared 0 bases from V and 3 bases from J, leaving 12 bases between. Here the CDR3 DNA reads TGTGCCAGCAGCGTAGTTGGGCAGGGAGACACTGAAGCTTTCTTT. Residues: CASSVVGQGDTEAFF.

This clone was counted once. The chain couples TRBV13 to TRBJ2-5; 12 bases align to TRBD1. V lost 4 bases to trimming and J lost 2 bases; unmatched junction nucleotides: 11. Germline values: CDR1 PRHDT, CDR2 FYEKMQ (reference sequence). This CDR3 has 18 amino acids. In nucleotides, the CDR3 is TGTGCCAGCAGCTCTTACCCAGGGACAGGGGGCGGGCAAGAGACCCAGTACTTC. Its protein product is CASSSYPGTGGGQETQYF.

The CDR3 coding sequence is TGTGCCAGCAGTGAGGTGGGGACAGGGGGTTGGTACGAGCAGTACTTC. Translation gives CASSEVGTGGWYEQYF. The chain uses TRBV6-1 and TRBJ2-7, with 11 bases aligning to TRBD1. V trimming: 3 bases; J trimming: 4 bases; junction bases outside the gene matches: 8. This CDR3 has 16 amino acids. The germline V gene has CDR1 MNHNS and CDR2 SASEGT.

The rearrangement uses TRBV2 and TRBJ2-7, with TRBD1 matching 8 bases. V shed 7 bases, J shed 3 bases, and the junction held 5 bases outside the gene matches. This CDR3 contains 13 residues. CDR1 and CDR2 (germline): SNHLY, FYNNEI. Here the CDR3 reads CASTGQGGYEQYF. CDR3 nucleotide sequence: TGTGCCAGCACCGGACAGGGCGGCTACGAGCAGTACTTC.

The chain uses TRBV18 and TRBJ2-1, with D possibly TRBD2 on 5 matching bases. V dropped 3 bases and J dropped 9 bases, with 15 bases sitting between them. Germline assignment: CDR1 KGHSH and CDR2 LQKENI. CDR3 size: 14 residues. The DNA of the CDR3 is TGTGCCAGCTCACCCGGGGTAGCGTGGGGTGAGCAGTTCTTC. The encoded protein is CASSPGVAWGEQFF.

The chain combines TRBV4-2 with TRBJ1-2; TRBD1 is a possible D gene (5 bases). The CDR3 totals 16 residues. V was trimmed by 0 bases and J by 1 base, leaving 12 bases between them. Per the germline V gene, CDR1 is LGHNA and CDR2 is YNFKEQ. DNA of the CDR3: TGTGCCAGCAGCCAAGAGGCCAGGGCTGATAACTATGGCTACACCTTC. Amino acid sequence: CASSQEARADNYGYTF.

CDR3 DNA: TGTGCCAGCAGTTTATCTGAGGGTTCCTACGAGCAGTACTTC. Translation gives CASSLSEGSYEQYF. This chain uses TRBV27 with TRBJ2-7; maybe TRBD2 (5 bases). The CDR3 contains 14 residues. The germline CDR1 and CDR2 sequences are MNHEY and SMNVEV (reference sequence). Trimming took 0 bases from V and 1 from J, leaving 7 bases between them.

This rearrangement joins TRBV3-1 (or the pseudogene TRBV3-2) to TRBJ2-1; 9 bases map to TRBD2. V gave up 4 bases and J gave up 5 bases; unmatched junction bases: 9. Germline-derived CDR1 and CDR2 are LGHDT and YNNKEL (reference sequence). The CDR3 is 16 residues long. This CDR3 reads CASSPEGTSLDNEQFF. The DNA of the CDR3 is TGTGCCAGCAGCCCAGAGGGGACTAGCCTGGACAATGAGCAGTTCTTC.